This TCR beta chain was recorded in a study of blood T cells in healthy people across ages. The use of a sample-barcoded 5' primer and a J-beta primer mix characterized a second PCR of roughly 6 to 11 cycles. TCRdb analysed the 5' RACE reads with MiXCR anew, one entry per CDR3 protein. This table has about 780,000 distinct CDR3 sequences, around 50% appearing once. This clonotype was counted ten times or more. The receptor was isolated from an elderly man in good health. Sequencing used blood.

In DNA, the CDR3 is TGCAGTGCTAGAATCGTCCTCGAGCTGAACACTGAAGCTTTCTTT. Its translation: CSARIVLELNTEAFF. The rearrangement joins TRBV20-1 to TRBJ1-1; D is undetermined. Germline CDR1 is DFQATT and CDR2 is SNEGSKA (reference sequence). This CDR3 has 15 residues. V was trimmed by 2 bases and J by 0 bases, leaving 13 bases between them.